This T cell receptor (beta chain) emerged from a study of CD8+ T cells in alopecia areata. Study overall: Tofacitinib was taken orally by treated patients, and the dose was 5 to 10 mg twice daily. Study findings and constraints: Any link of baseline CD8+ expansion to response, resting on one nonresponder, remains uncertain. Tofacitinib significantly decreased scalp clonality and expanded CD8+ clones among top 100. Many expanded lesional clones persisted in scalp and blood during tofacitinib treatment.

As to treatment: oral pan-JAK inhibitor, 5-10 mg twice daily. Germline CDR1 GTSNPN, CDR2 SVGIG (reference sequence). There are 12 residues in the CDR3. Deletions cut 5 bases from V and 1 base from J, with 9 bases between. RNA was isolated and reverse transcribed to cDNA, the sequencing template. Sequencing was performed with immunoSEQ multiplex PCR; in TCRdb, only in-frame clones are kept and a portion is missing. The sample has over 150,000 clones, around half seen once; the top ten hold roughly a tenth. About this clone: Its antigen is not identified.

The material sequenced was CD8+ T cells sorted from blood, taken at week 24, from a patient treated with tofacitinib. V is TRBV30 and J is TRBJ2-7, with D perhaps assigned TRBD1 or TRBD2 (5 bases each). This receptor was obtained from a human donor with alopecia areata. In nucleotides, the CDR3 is TGTGCCTGGCGGGGCATATCCTACGAGCAGTACTTC. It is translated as CAWRGISYEQYF.